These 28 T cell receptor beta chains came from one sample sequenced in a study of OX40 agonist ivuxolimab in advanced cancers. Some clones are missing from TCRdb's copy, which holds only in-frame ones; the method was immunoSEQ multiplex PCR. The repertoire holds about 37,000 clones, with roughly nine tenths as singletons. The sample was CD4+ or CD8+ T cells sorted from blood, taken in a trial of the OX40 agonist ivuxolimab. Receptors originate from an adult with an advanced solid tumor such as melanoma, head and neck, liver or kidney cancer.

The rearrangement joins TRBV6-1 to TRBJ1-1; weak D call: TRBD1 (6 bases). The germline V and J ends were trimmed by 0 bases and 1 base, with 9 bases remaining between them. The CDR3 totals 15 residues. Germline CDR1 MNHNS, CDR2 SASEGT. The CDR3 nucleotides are TGTGCCAGCAGTGAAGCGGGGGGGGCGAACACTGAAGCTTTCTTT. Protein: CASSEAGGANTEAFF.

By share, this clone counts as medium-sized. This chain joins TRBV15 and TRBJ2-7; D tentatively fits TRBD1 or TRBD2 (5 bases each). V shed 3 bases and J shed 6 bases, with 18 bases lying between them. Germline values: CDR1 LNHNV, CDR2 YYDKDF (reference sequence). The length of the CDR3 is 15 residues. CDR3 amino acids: CATSSTNRYGLEQYF. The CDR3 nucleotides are TGTGCCACCAGCAGCACCAACAGGTACGGACTCGAGCAGTACTTC.

This CDR3 reads CASSSRGGDYEQYF. CDR3 DNA sequence: TGCGCCAGCAGCTCCCGAGGGGGGGACTACGAGCAGTACTTC. The V call is TRBV5-1, the J call TRBJ2-7, with D perhaps matching TRBD2 (7 bases). This CDR3 region has 14 residues. Trimming cost V 3 bases and J 3 bases, with 13 bases left between them. Germline CDR1 and CDR2: SGHRS and YFSETQ. Complete variable domain (other parts from reference TRBV5-1 and TRBJ2-7): KAGVTQTPRYLIKTRGQQVTLSCSPISGHRSVSWYQQTPGQGLQFLFEYFSETQRNKGNFPGRFSGRQFSNSRSEMNVSTLELGDSALYLCASSSRGGDYEQYFGPGTRLTVT.

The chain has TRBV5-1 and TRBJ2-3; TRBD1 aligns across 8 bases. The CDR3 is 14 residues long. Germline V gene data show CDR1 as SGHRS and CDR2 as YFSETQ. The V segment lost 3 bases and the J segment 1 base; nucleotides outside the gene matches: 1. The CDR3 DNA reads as TGCGCCAGCAGCTCGGGACAGGGCACAGATACGCAGTATTTT. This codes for CASSSGQGTDTQYF. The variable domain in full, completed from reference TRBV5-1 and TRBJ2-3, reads KAGVTQTPRYLIKTRGQQVTLSCSPISGHRSVSWYQQTPGQGLQFLFEYFSETQRNKGNFPGRFSGRQFSNSRSEMNVSTLELGDSALYLCASSSGQGTDTQYFGPGTRLTVL.

CDR3 bases: TGTGCCAGCAGCACCAGGGTTAAAGAGACCCAGTACTTC. Its translation is CASSTRVKETQYF. This rearrangement joins TRBV7-9 to TRBJ2-5; D possibly corresponds to TRBD1 (5 bases). CDR1 and CDR2 from the germline V gene are SEHNR and FQNEAQ (reference sequence). This CDR3 has 13 amino acids. Trimming removed 5 bases from V and 3 bases from J, with 10 bases in between.

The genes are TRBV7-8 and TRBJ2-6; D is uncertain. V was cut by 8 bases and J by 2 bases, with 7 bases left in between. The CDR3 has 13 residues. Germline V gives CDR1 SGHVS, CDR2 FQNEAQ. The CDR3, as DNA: TGTGCCAGCCGGGCCCCTGGGGCCAACGTCCTGACTTTC. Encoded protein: CASRAPGANVLTF.

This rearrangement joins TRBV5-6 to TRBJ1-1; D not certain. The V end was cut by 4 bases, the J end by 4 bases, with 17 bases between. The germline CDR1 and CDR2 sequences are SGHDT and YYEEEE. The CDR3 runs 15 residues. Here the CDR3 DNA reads TGTGCCAGCAGCATCCCCCGGGCCAGAGGCACTGAAGCTTTCTTT. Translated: CASSIPRARGTEAFF.

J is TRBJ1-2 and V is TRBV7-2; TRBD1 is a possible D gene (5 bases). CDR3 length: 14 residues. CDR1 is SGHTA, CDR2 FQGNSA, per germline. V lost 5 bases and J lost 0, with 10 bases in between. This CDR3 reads CASSPGQANYGYTF. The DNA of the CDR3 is TGTGCCAGCAGCCCAGGACAAGCTAACTATGGCTACACCTTC.

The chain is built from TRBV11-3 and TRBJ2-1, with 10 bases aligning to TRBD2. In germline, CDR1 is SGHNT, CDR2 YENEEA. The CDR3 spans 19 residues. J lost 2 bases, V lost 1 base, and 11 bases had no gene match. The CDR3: CASSLAKGSGGRPYNEQFF. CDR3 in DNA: TGTGCCAGCAGCTTAGCCAAGGGTAGCGGGGGGCGACCCTACAATGAGCAGTTCTTC.

The CDR3, as DNA: TGCAGCGTTCCCTCCTCGGGGGGCGCGGTTGCAGATACGCAGTATTTT. This sequence encodes CSVPSSGGAVADTQYF. This sequence joins TRBV29-1 and TRBJ2-3; D might be TRBD2 (7 bases). The length of the CDR3 is 16 residues. Looked up from germline, CDR1 is SQVTM and CDR2 is ANQGSEA. Deletions cut 5 bases from V and 4 bases from J, with 22 bases between.

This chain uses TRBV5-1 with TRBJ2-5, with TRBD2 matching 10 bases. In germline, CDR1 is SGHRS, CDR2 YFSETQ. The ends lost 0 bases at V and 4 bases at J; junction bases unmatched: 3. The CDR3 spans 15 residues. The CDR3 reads CASSLGSSGGETQYF. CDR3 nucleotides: TGCGCCAGCAGCTTGGGTTCTAGCGGGGGAGAGACCCAGTACTTC.

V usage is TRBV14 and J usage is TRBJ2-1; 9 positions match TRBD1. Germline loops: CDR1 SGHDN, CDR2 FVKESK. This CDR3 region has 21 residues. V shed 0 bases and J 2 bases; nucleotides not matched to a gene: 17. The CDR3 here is CASSQDERDRVFDGTYNEQFF. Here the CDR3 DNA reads TGTGCCAGCAGCCAAGATGAGAGGGACAGGGTCTTCGATGGGACCTACAATGAGCAGTTCTTC.

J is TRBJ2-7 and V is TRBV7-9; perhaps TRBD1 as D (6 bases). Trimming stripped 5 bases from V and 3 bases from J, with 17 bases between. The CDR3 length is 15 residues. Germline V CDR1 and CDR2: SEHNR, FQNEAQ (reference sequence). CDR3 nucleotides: TGTGCCAGCAGCCCCACAGGGCTCTCCAGCTACGAGCAGTACTTC. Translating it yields CASSPTGLSSYEQYF.

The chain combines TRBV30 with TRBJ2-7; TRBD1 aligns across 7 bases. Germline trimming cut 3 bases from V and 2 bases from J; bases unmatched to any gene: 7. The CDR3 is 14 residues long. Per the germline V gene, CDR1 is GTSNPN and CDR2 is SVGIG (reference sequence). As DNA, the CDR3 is TGTGCCTGGAGCGCAGGGACAGTTACCTACGAGCAGTACTTC. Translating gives CAWSAGTVTYEQYF.

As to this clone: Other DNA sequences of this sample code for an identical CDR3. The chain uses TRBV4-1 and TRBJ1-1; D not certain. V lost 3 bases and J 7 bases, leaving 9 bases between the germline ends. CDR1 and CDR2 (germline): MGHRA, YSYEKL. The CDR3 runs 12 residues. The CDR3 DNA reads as TGCGCCAGCAGCCAGTCAGGCGTTGAAGCTTTCTTT. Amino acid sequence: CASSQSGVEAFF.

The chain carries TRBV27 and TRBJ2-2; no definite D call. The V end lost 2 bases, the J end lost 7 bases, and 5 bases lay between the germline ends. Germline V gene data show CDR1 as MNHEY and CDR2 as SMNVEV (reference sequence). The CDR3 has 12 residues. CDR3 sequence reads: CASSLNIGELFF. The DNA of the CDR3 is TGTGCCAGCAGTTTAAATATCGGGGAGCTGTTTTTT.

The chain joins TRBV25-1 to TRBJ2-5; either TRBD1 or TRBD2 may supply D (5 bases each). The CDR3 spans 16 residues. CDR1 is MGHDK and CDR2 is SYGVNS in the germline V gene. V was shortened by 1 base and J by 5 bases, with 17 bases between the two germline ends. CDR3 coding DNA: TGTGCCAGCAGTGAATGGATTTCGGGTTGGGGGGAGACCCAGTACTTC. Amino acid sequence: CASSEWISGWGETQYF.

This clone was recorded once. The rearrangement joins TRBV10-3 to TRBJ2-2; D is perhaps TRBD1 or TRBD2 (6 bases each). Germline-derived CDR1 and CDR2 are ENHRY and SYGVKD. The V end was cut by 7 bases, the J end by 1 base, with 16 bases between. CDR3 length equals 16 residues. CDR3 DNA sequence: TGTGCCATCACCCCTGGAGGGGGACAGAACACCGGGGAGCTGTTTTTT. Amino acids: CAITPGGGQNTGELFF.

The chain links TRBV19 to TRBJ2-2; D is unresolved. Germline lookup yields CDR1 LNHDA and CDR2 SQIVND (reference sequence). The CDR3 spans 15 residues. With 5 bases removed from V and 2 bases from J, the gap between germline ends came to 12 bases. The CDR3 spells CASSVGQINTGELFF. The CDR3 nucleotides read TGTGCCAGTAGTGTCGGGCAGATCAACACCGGGGAGCTGTTTTTT.

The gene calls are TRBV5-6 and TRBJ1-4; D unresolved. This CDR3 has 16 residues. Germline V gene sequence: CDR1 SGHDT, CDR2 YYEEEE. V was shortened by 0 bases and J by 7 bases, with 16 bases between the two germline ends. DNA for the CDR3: TGTGCCAGCAGCTTGGCTATGGCGGCGGGAGGTGAAAAACTGTTTTTT. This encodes CASSLAMAAGGEKLFF.

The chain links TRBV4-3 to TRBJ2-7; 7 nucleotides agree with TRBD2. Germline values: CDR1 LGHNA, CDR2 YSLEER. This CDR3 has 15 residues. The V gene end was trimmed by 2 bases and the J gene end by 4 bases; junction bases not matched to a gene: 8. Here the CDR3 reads CASSQTGGGGYEQYF. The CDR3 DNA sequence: TGCGCCAGCAGCCAAACTGGCGGGGGAGGTTACGAGCAGTACTTC.

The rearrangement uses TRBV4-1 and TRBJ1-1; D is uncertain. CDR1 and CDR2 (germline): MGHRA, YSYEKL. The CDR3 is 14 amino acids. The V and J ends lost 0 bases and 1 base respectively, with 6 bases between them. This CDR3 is CASSQEEGNTEAFF. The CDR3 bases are TGCGCCAGCAGCCAAGAGGAAGGGAACACTGAAGCTTTCTTT.

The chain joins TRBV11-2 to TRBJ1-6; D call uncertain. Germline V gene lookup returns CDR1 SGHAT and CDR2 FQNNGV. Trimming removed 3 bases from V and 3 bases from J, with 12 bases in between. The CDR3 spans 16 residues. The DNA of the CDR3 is TGTGCCAGCAGCTTTACTACCGCGGTCTATAATTCACCCCTCCACTTT. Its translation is CASSFTTAVYNSPLHF.

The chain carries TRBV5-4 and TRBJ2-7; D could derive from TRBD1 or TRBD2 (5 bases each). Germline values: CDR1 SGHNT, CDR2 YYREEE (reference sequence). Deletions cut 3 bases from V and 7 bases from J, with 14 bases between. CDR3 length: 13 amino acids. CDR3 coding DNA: TGTGCCAGCAGCTCAGGGATTTCGGGGGAGCAGTACTTC. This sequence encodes CASSSGISGEQYF. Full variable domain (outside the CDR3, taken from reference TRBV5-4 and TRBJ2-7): ETGVTQSPTHLIKTRGQQVTLRCSSQSGHNTVSWYQQALGQGPQFIFQYYREEENGRGNFPPRFSGLQFPNYSSELNVNALELDDSALYLCASSSGISGEQYFGPGTRLTVT.

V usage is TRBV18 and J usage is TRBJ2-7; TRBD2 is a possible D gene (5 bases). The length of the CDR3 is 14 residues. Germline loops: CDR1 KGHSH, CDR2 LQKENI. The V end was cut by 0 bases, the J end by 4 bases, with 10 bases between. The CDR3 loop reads CASSPPEAIYEQYF. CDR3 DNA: TGTGCCAGCTCACCACCGGAGGCAATTTACGAGCAGTACTTC.

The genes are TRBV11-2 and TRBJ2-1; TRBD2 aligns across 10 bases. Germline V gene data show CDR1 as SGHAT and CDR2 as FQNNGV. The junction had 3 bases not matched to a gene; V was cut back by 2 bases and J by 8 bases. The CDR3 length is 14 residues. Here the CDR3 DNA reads TGTGCCAGCAGCTTAACTAGCGGGGCGGATGAGCAGTTCTTC. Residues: CASSLTSGADEQFF.

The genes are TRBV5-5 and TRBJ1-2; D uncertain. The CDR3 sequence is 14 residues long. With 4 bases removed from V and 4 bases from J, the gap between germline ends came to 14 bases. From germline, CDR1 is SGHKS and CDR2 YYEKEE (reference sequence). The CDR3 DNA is TGTGCCAGCAGCGATGGAACTGTCGCCTATGGCTACACCTTC. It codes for CASSDGTVAYGYTF.

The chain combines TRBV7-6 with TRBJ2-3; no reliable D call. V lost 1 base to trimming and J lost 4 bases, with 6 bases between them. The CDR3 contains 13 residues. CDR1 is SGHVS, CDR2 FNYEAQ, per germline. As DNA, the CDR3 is TGTGCCAGCAGCTTAGATCCCGCAGATACGCAGTATTTT. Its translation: CASSLDPADTQYF.